These T cell receptor beta chains were read from a single sample in a study of cytomegalovirus exposure and HLA in healthy donors. Profiled with immunoSEQ multiplex PCR; TCRdb holds only in-frame clones, not every one. Among some 120,000 clones listed, 75% to 85% were seen once. Sequencing used PBMCs. The receptors come from a woman between 18 and 29 years old in good health and CMV-seropositive. CDR3s include the opening cysteine and the closing phenylalanine or tryptophan. A D gene is named only where the DNA matches it firmly. Clone sizes are given selectively: once, few, many, or a class where the clone is expanded.

v_call: TRBV11-2; clone_size: once; d_call: TRBD1; j_call: TRBJ2-6; cdr3_nt: TGTGCCAGCAGCTTAGGGACAGGTTTATACTCTGGGGCCAACGTCCTGACTTTC; cdr3_aa: CASSLGTGLYSGANVLTF
v_call: TRBV6-5; clone_size: .; d_call: TRBD1; j_call: TRBJ1-2; cdr3_nt: TGTGCCAGCAGTGTTACCGGGACAGGGATCTATGGCTACACCTTC; cdr3_aa: CASSVTGTGIYGYTF
v_call: TRBV19; clone_size: few; d_call: .; j_call: TRBJ1-5; cdr3_nt: TGTGCCAGTACGCAAATGGGGCGACCCCAGCATTTT; cdr3_aa: CASTQMGRPQHF
v_call: TRBV14; clone_size: once; d_call: .; j_call: TRBJ2-2; cdr3_nt: TGTGCCAGCAGCATTCAGAACACCGGGGAGCTGTTTTTT; cdr3_aa: CASSIQNTGELFF
v_call: TRBV4-2; clone_size: .; d_call: TRBD2; j_call: TRBJ2-1; cdr3_nt: TGTGCCAGCAGCCGAACTAGCGGGGGGCTCGATGAGCAGTTCTTC; cdr3_aa: CASSRTSGGLDEQFF
v_call: TRBV4-1; clone_size: .; d_call: .; j_call: TRBJ2-1; cdr3_nt: TGCGCCAGCAGCCAAGACAACTACAATGAGCAGTTCTTC; cdr3_aa: CASSQDNYNEQFF
v_call: TRBV12-2; clone_size: few; d_call: .; j_call: TRBJ2-3; cdr3_nt: TGTGCAAGTCGTTGTCTAGCGGGGGGCACAGATACGCAGTATTTT; cdr3_aa: CASRCLAGGTDTQYF
v_call: TRBV7-6; clone_size: few; d_call: .; j_call: TRBJ2-6; cdr3_nt: TGTGCCAGCAGCTCCCCCTACAGGGGGGGAGGGGCCAACGTCCTGACTTTC; cdr3_aa: CASSSPYRGGGANVLTF
v_call: TRBV6-1; clone_size: .; d_call: .; j_call: TRBJ1-1; cdr3_nt: TGTGCCAGCAAGAATGTGGGACACCCGAGACGAGAAGCTTTCTTT; cdr3_aa: CASKNVGHPRREAFF
v_call: TRBV30; clone_size: .; d_call: .; j_call: TRBJ1-6; cdr3_nt: TGTGCCTGGAGTGGGGGCGGTTATAATTCACCCCTCCACTTT; cdr3_aa: CAWSGGGYNSPLHF
v_call: TRBV6-1; clone_size: .; d_call: TRBD1; j_call: TRBJ1-5; cdr3_nt: TGTGCCAGCCCGGGACAGCGCAATCAGCCCCAGCATTTT; cdr3_aa: CASPGQRNQPQHF
v_call: TRBV5-1; clone_size: .; d_call: TRBD1; j_call: TRBJ2-1; cdr3_nt: TGCGCCAGCAATTTTTACCCGGGACAGGGTTCCTACAATGAGCAGTTCTTC; cdr3_aa: CASNFYPGQGSYNEQFF
v_call: TRBV5-1; clone_size: .; d_call: TRBD1; j_call: TRBJ1-3; cdr3_nt: TGCGCCAGCAGCCAAGGACAGGGGTCAGGAAACACCATATATTTT; cdr3_aa: CASSQGQGSGNTIYF
v_call: TRBV4-1; clone_size: .; d_call: .; j_call: TRBJ1-5; cdr3_nt: TGCGCCAGCAGCCAAACGGGGGGCTCCAATCAGCCCCAGCATTTT; cdr3_aa: CASSQTGGSNQPQHF
v_call: TRBV20-1; clone_size: .; d_call: .; j_call: TRBJ1-4; cdr3_nt: TGCAGTGCACCTGCTAGTGAAAAACTGTTTTTT; cdr3_aa: CSAPASEKLFF
v_call: TRBV5-1; clone_size: .; d_call: .; j_call: TRBJ2-2; cdr3_nt: TGCGCCAGCGCCTTTACAGGATCGAACACCGGGGAGCTGTTTTTT; cdr3_aa: CASAFTGSNTGELFF
v_call: TRBV5-1; clone_size: .; d_call: .; j_call: TRBJ1-1; cdr3_nt: TGCGCCAGCAGCTTGAGCAGGGTACAAACTGAAGCTTTCTTT; cdr3_aa: CASSLSRVQTEAFF
v_call: TRBV9; clone_size: few; d_call: TRBD1; j_call: TRBJ1-1; cdr3_nt: TGTGCCAGCAGCACCAAAACAGGGGTGACTGAAGCTTTCTTT; cdr3_aa: CASSTKTGVTEAFF
v_call: TRBV5-5; clone_size: .; d_call: .; j_call: TRBJ1-1; cdr3_nt: TGTGCCAGCAGCTCTGACACTGAAGCTTTCTTT; cdr3_aa: CASSSDTEAFF
v_call: TRBV4-1; clone_size: .; d_call: TRBD1; j_call: TRBJ1-2; cdr3_nt: TGCGCCAGCAGCCAAACTACAGGGGATGGCTACACCTTC; cdr3_aa: CASSQTTGDGYTF
v_call: TRBV27; clone_size: few; d_call: TRBD1; j_call: TRBJ2-7; cdr3_nt: TGTGCCAGCAGTCCGGACAGGGGTTACGAGCAGTACTTC; cdr3_aa: CASSPDRGYEQYF
v_call: TRBV4-2; clone_size: .; d_call: TRBD1; j_call: TRBJ1-1; cdr3_nt: TGTGCCAGCAGCCCAAGAGGAGGACAGGGAAGTGACGGTGAAGCTTTCTTT; cdr3_aa: CASSPRGGQGSDGEAFF
v_call: TRBV6-4; clone_size: .; d_call: TRBD2; j_call: TRBJ2-1; cdr3_nt: TGTGCCAGCAGTGACGGGAAGCGGGGTGCCTACAATGAGCAGTTCTTC; cdr3_aa: CASSDGKRGAYNEQFF
v_call: TRBV19; clone_size: .; d_call: TRBD2; j_call: TRBJ2-1; cdr3_nt: TGTGCCAGTAGTATATCGAGTAGCGGGGGCGGTGAGCAGTTCTTC; cdr3_aa: CASSISSSGGGEQFF
v_call: TRBV27; clone_size: .; d_call: TRBD1; j_call: TRBJ1-6; cdr3_nt: TGTGCCAGCACCCCGGGACAGAAATATTCACCCCTCCACTTT; cdr3_aa: CASTPGQKYSPLHF
v_call: TRBV6-1; clone_size: .; d_call: TRBD1; j_call: TRBJ2-3; cdr3_nt: TGTGCCAGCAGTGGGGGACAGGGGGCCACAGATACGCAGTATTTT; cdr3_aa: CASSGGQGATDTQYF